The source of this T cell receptor (beta chain) is a study of T cells in Graves' hyperthyroidism and ophthalmopathy. About the research overall: Peripheral blood was collected at initial diagnosis, before any treatment.

What was amplified from RNA transcripts were TCR beta CDR3 regions. The TCR CDR3 first-round RT-PCR relied on the HTBI primer set. Each CDR3 protein gets one entry after TCRdb re-called the multiplex PCR reads with MiXCR. Seen here are fewer than 650,000 distinct CDR3 sequences, approximately 15% observed once, and the top ten hold more than 5%. Germline V gene data show CDR1 as MNHNS and CDR2 as SASEGT. This CDR3 has 13 residues. V lost 8 bases and J 8 bases, leaving 18 bases between the germline ends. The sample holds many counts of this clonotype. Antigen specificity is unknown. Study-level findings and limits: A median 6.5 months before onset, the model predicted ophthalmopathy. From stable hyperthyroidism, ophthalmopathy was set apart by a 13 V-J model. Most clonotypes expanded in thyroid above 0.001 were likewise present in blood.

J is TRBJ1-2 and V is TRBV6-1; D uncertain. The sample was blood. This TCR derives from a woman between 25 and 40 years old with Graves' hyperthyroidism that later progressed to Graves' ophthalmopathy. The CDR3 reads CASSMAASGGYTF. The CDR3 region has the DNA TGTGCCAGCTCCATGGCGGCGAGTGGAGGCTACACCTTC.